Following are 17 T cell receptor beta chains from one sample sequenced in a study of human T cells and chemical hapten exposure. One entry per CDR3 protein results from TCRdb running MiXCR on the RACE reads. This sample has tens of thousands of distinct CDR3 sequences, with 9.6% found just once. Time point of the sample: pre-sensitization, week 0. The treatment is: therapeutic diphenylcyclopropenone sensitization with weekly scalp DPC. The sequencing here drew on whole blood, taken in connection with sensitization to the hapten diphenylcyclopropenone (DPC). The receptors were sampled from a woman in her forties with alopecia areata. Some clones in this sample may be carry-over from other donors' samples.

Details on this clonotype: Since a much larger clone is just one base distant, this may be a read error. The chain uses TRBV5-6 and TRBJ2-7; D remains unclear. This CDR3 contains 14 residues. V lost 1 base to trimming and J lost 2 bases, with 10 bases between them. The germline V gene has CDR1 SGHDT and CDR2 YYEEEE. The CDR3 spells CASSLMESPYEQYF. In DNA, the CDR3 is TGTGCCAGCAGCTTGATGGAGTCTCCCTACGAGCAGTACTTC.

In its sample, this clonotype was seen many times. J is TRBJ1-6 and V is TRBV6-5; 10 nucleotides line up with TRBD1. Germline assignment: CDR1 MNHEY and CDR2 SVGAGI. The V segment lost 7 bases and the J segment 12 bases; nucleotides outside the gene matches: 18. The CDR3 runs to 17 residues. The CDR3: CASTGGGDRGYWGPLHF. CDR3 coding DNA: TGTGCCAGCACCGGGGGTGGGGACAGGGGATATTGGGGACCCCTCCACTTT.

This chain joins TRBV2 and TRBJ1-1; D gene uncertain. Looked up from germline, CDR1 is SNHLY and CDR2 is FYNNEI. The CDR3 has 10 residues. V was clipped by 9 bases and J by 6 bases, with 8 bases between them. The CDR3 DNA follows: TGTGCCAGTTTGGCGCCTGAAGCTTTCTTT. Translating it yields CASLAPEAFF.

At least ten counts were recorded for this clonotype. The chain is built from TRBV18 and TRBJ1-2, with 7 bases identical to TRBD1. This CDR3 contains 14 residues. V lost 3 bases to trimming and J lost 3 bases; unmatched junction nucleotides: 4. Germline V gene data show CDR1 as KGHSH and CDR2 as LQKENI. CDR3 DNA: TGTGCCAGCTCACCGCGTACAGGGGACTATGGCTACACCTTC. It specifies CASSPRTGDYGYTF. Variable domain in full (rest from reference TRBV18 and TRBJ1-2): NAGVMQNPRHLVRRRGQEARLRCSPMKGHSHVYWYRQLPEEGLKFMVYLQKENIIDESGMPKERFSAEFPKEGPSILRIQQVVRGDSAAYFCASSPRTGDYGYTFGSGTRLTVV.

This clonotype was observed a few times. CDR3 sequence: CASSPQVTYEQYF. In nucleotides, the CDR3 is TGTGCCAGCAGCCCCCAGGTTACCTACGAGCAGTACTTC. This chain uses TRBV7-2 with TRBJ2-7; D is unresolved. CDR1 and CDR2 (germline): SGHTA, FQGNSA. With 5 bases removed from V and 2 bases from J, the gap between germline ends came to 10 bases. The CDR3 runs to 13 residues.

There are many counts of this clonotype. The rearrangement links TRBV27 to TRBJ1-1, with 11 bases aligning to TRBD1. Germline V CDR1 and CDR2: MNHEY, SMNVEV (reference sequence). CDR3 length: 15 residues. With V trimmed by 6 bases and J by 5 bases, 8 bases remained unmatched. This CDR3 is CASSMGQGVRTEAFF. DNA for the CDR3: TGTGCCAGCAGCATGGGACAGGGGGTGCGAACTGAAGCTTTCTTT.

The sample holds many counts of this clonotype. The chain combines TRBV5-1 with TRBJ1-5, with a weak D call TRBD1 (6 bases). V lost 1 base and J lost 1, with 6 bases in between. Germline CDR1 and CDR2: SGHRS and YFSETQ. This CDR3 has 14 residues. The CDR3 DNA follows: TGCGCCAGCAGCTTGACAGGGAGCAATCAGCCCCAGCATTTT. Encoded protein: CASSLTGSNQPQHF.

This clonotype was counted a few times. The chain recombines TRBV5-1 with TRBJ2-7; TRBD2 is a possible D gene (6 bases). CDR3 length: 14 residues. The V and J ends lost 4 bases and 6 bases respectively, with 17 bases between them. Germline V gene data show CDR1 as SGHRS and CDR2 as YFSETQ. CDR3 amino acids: CASSLPTAGIEQYF. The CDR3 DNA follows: TGCGCCAGCAGCCTCCCTACCGCGGGGATCGAGCAGTACTTC.

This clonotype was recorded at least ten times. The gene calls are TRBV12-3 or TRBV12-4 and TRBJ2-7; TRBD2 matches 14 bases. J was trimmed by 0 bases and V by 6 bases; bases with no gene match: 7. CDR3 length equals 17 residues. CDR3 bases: TGTGCCAGCAGCGCCGGGACTAGCGGGGGCGGCTCCTACGAGCAGTACTTC. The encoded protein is CASSAGTSGGGSYEQYF.

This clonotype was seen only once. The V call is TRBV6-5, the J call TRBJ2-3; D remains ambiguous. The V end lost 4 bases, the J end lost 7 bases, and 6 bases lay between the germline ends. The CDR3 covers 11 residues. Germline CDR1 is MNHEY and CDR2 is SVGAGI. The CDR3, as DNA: TGTGCCAGCAGTTCATATTATACGCAGTATTTT. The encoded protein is CASSSYYTQYF.

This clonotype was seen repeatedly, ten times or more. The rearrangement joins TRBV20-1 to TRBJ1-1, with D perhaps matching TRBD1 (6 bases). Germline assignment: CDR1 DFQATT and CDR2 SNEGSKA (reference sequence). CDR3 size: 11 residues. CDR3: CRGAWGTEAFF. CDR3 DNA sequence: TGCAGGGGGGCATGGGGAACTGAAGCTTTCTTT.

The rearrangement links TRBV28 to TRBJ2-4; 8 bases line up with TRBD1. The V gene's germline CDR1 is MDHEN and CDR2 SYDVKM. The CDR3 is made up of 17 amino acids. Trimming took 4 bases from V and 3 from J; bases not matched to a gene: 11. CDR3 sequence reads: CASSSPGQGRVKNIQYF. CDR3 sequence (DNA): TGTGCCAGCAGTTCCCCCGGACAGGGAAGGGTCAAAAACATTCAGTACTTC.

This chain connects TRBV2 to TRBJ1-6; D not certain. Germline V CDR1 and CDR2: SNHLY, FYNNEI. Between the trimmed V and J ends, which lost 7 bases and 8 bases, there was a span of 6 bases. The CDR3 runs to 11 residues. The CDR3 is CASNGDSPLHF. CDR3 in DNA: TGTGCCAGCAACGGGGATTCACCCCTCCACTTT.

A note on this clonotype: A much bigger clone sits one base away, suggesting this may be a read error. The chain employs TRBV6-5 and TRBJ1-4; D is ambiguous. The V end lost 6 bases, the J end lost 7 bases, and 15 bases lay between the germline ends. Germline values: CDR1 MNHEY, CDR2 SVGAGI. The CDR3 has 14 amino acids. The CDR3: CASSLLAETEKLFF. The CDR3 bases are TGTGCCAGCAGCTTACTAGCAGAGACTGAAAAACTGTTTTTT.

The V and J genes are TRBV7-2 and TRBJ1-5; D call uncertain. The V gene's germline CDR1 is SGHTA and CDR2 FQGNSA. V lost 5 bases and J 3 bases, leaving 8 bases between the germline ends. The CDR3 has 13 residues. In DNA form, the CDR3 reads TGTGCCAGCAGCCCCCTTTACAATCAGCCCCAGCATTTT. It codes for CASSPLYNQPQHF.

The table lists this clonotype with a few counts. In DNA form, the CDR3 reads TGCAGTGCTTCTGCCCCGGGCACAGATACGCAGTATTTT. Encoded protein: CSASAPGTDTQYF. The chain employs TRBV20-1 and TRBJ2-3; D gene uncertain. CDR1 is DFQATT and CDR2 is SNEGSKA in the germline V gene (reference sequence). The CDR3 runs to 13 residues. V gave up 5 bases and J gave up 1 base, with 10 bases separating them.

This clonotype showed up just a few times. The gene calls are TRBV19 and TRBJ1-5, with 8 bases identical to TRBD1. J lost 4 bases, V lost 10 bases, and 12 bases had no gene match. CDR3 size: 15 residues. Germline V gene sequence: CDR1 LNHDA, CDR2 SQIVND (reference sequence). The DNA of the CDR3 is TGTGCCACCCGAGACAGGGGTCGAGTAAATCAGCCCCAGCATTTT. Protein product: CATRDRGRVNQPQHF. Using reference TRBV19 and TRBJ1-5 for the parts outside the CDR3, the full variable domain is DGGITQSPKYLFRKEGQNVTLSCEQNLNHDAMYWYRQDPGQGLRLIYYSQIVNDFQKGDIAEGYSVSREKKESFPLTVTSAQKNPTAFYLCATRDRGRVNQPQHFGDGTRLSIL.